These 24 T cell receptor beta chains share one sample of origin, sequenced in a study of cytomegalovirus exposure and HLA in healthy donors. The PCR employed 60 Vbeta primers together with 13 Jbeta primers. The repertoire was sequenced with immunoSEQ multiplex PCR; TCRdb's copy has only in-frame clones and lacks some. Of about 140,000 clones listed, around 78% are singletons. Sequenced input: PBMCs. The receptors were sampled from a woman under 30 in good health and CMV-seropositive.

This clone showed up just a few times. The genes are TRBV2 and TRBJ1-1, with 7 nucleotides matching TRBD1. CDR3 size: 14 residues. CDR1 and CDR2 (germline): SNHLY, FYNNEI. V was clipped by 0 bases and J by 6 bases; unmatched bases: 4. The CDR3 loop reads CASSEALGQAEAFF. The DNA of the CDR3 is TGTGCCAGCAGTGAAGCCCTTGGACAGGCTGAAGCTTTCTTT.

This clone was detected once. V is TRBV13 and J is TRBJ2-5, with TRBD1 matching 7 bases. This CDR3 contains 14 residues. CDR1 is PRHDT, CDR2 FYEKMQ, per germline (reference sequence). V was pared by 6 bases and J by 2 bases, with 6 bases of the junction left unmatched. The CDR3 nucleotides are TGTGCCAGCAGTTCCGGGACAGTTCAAGAGACCCAGTACTTC. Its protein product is CASSSGTVQETQYF. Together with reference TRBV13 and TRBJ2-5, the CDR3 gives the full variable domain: AAGVIQSPRHLIKEKRETATLKCYPIPRHDTVYWYQQGPGQDPQFLISFYEKMQSDKGSIPDRFSAQQFSDYHSELNMSSLELGDSALYFCASSSGTVQETQYFGPGTRLLVL.

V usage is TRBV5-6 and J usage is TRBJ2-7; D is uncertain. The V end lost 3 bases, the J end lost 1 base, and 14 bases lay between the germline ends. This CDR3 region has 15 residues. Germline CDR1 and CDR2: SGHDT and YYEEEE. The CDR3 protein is CASSSLERLSYEQYF. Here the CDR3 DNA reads TGTGCCAGCAGCTCCCTCGAGAGACTTTCCTACGAGCAGTACTTC.

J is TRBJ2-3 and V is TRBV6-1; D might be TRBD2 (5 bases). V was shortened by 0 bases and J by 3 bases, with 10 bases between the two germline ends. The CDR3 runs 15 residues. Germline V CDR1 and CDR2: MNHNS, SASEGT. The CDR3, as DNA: TGTGCCAGCAGTGAAGCGCTCGGGGTTACAGATACGCAGTATTTT. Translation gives CASSEALGVTDTQYF.

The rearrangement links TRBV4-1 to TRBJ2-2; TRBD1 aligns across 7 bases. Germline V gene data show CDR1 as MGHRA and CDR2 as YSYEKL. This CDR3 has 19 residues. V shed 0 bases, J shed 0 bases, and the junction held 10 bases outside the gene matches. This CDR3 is CASSQDPFDRVANTGELFF. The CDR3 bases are TGCGCCAGCAGCCAAGATCCCTTCGACAGGGTCGCGAACACCGGGGAGCTGTTTTTT.

CDR3 residues: CASSSDRGNYGYTF. In DNA, the CDR3 is TGTGCCAGCAGCTCGGACAGGGGAAACTATGGCTACACCTTC. The chain recombines TRBV5-6 with TRBJ1-2; 9 bases match TRBD1. The CDR3 loop spans 14 amino acids. Germline-derived CDR1 and CDR2 are SGHDT and YYEEEE. The V segment lost 3 bases and the J segment 2 bases; nucleotides outside the gene matches: 2.

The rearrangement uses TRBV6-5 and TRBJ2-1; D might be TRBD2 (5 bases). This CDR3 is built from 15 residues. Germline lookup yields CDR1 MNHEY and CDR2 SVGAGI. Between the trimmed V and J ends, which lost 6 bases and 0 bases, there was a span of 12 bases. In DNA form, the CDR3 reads TGTGCCAGCAGCCCGGACGGGGACTCCTACAATGAGCAGTTCTTC. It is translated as CASSPDGDSYNEQFF.

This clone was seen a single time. The CDR3 region has the DNA TGCGCCAGCAGCTTGGACAGCACCCCAAACTATGGCTACACCTTC. Translating gives CASSLDSTPNYGYTF. The gene calls are TRBV5-1 and TRBJ1-2; D is ambiguous. The CDR3 extends over 15 amino acids. The V end was cut by 0 bases, the J end by 2 bases, with 11 bases between. Germline CDR1 is SGHRS and CDR2 is YFSETQ.

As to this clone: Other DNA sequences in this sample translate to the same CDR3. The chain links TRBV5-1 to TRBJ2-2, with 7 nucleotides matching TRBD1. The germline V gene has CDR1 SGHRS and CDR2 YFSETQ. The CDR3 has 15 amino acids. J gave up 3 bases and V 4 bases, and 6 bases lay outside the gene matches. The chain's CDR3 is CASSLRTGDTGELFF. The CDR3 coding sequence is TGCGCCAGCAGCCTCCGAACAGGGGACACCGGGGAGCTGTTTTTT.

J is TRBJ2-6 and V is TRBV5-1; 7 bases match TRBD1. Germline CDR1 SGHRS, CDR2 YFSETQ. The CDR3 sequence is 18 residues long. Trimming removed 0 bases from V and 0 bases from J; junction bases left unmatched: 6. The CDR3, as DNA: TGCGCCAGCAGCTTGGTGGGACAGTCAGTCTCTGGGGCCAACGTCCTGACTTTC. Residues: CASSLVGQSVSGANVLTF.

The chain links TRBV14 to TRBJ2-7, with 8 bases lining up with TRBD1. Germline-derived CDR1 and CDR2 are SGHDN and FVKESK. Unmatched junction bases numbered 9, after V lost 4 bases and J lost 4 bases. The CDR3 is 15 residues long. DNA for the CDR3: TGTGCCAGCAGCCTCACGGGGACAGGTATATACGAGCAGTACTTC. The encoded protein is CASSLTGTGIYEQYF.

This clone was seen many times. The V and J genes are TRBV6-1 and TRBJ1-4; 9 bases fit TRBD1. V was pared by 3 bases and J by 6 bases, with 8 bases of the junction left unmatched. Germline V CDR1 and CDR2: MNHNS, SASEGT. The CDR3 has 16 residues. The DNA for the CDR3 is TGTGCCAGCAGTGACGGGACCGGGACAGGGCATGAAAAACTGTTTTTT. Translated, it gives CASSDGTGTGHEKLFF.

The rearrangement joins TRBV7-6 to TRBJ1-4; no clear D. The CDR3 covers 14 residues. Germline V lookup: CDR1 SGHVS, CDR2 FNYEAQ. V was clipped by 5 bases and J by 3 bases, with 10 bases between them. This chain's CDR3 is CASSLRRANEKLFF. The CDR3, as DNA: TGTGCCAGCAGCCTCCGGAGGGCTAATGAAAAACTGTTTTTT.

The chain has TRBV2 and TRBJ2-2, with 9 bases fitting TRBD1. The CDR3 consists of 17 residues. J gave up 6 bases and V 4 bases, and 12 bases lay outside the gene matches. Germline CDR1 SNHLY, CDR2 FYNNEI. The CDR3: CASSAKDRGIYPGELFF. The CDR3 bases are TGTGCCAGCAGTGCAAAGGACAGGGGAATTTATCCCGGGGAGCTGTTTTTT. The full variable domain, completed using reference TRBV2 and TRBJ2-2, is EPEVTQTPSHQVTQMGQEVILRCVPISNHLYFYWYRQILGQKVEFLVSFYNNEISEKSEIFDDQFSVERPDGSNFTLKIRSTKLEDSAMYFCASSAKDRGIYPGELFFGEGSRLTVL.

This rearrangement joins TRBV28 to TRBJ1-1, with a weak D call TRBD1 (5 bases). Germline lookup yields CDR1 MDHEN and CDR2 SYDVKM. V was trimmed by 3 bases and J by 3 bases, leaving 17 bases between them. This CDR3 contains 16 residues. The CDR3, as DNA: TGTGCCAGCAGTTTTAGCACAGGCGGGGGGGACACTGAAGCTTTCTTT. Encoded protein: CASSFSTGGGDTEAFF.

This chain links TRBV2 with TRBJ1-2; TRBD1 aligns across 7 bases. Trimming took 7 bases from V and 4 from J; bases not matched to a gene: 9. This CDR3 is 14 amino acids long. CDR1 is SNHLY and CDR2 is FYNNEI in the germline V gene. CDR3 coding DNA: TGTGCCAGCAAACGGGACAGTGCAACCTATGGCTACACCTTC. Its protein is CASKRDSATYGYTF.

In DNA form, the CDR3 reads TGTGCCAGCAGCTTAGTACAGTACCAAGAGACCCAGTACTTC. This translates into CASSLVQYQETQYF. The chain recombines TRBV7-9 with TRBJ2-5; D is ambiguous. The germline V and J ends were trimmed by 1 base and 0 bases, with 6 bases remaining between them. The CDR3 has 14 residues. CDR1 SEHNR and CDR2 FQNEAQ come from the germline V gene (reference sequence).

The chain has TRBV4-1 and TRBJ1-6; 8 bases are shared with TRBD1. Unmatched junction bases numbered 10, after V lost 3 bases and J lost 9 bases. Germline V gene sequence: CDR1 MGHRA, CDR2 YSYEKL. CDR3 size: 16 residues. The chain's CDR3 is CASSQAGDRLPSPLHF. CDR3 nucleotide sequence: TGCGCCAGCAGCCAGGCGGGGGACAGGTTACCTTCACCCCTCCACTTT.

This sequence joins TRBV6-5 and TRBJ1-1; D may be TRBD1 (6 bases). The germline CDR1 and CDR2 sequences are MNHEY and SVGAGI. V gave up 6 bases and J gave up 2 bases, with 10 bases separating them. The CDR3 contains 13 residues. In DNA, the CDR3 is TGTGCCAGCAGGTTAGGGGGTAACACTGAAGCTTTCTTT. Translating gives CASRLGGNTEAFF.

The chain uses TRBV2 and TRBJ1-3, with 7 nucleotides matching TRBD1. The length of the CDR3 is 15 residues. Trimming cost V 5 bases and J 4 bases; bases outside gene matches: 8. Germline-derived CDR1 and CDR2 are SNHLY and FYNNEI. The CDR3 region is CASSLAGGSGNTIYF. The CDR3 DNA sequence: TGTGCCAGCAGTCTCGCAGGGGGGTCAGGAAACACCATATATTTT.

CDR3 DNA sequence: TGTGCCAGCAGCTCCGGGAAAGCGGCAGCCGTGGGAAACACCATATATTTT. Its protein product is CASSSGKAAAVGNTIYF. The chain has TRBV7-2 and TRBJ1-3; D unclear. Looked up from germline, CDR1 is SGHTA and CDR2 is FQGNSA. The CDR3 runs 17 residues. Between the trimmed V and J ends, which lost 4 bases and 4 bases, there was a span of 20 bases.

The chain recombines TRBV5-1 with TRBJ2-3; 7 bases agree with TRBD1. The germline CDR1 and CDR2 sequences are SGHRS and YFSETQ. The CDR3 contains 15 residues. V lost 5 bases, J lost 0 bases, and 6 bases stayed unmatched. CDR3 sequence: CASRVQGVSTDTQYF. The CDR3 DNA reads TGCGCCAGCAGGGTCCAGGGGGTAAGCACAGATACGCAGTATTTT.

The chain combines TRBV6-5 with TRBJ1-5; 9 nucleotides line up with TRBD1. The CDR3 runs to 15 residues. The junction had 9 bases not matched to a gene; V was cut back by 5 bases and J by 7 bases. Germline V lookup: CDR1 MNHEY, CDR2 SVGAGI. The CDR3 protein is CASSTNRGHYQPQHF. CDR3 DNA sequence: TGTGCCAGCAGTACGAACAGGGGGCACTACCAGCCCCAGCATTTT.

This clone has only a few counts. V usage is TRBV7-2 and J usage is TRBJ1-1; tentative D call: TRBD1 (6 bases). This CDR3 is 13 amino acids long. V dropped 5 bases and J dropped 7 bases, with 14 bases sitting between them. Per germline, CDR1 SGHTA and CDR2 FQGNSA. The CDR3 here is CASSIQGVGEAFF. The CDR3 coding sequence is TGTGCCAGCAGCATACAGGGAGTTGGTGAAGCTTTCTTT.